This T cell receptor (beta chain) was sequenced in a study of cytomegalovirus exposure and HLA in healthy donors. Donors were drawn from the 120-subject validation cohort, separate from the approximately 620-subject first cohort. CDR1 and CDR2 from the germline V gene are SGHAT and FQDESV (reference sequence). The CDR3 loop spans 14 amino acids. Trimming stripped 5 bases from V and 4 bases from J, with 14 bases between. Study-wide findings and caveats: High sensitivity and specificity were reportedly achieved when the classifier diagnosed cytomegalovirus status.

Sequenced by immunoSEQ multiplex PCR; TCRdb stores in-frame clones only, minus some. The sample has approximately 54,000 clones; approximately 90% are singletons. This clone was seen just once. No antigen is known for it. Source material: PBMCs. V is TRBV11-1 and J is TRBJ1-2; TRBD1 might be the D (6 bases). The receptor comes from a woman between 18 and 29 years old in good health and CMV-seropositive. CDR3 sequence: CASSQQGPGYGYTF. As DNA, the CDR3 is TGTGCCAGCAGCCAGCAGGGGCCAGGCTATGGCTACACCTTC.